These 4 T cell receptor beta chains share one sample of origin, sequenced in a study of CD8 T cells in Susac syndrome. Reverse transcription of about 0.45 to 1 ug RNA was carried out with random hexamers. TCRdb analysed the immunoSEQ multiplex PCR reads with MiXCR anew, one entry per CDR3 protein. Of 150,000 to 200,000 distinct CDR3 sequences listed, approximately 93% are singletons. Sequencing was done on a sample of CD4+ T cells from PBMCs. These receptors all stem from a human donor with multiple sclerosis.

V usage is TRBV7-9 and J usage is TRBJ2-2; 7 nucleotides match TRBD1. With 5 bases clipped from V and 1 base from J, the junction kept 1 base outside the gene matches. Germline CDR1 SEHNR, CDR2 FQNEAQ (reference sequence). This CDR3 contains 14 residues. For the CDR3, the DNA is TGTGCCAGCAGCCACAGGGGGAACACCGGGGAGCTGTTTTTT. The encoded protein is CASSHRGNTGELFF. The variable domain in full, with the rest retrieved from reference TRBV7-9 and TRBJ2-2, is DTGVSQNPRHKITKRGQNVTFRCDPISEHNRLYWYRQTLGQGPEFLTYFQNEAQLEKSRLLSDRFSAERPKGSFSTLEIQRTEQGDSAMYLCASSHRGNTGELFFGEGSRLTVL.

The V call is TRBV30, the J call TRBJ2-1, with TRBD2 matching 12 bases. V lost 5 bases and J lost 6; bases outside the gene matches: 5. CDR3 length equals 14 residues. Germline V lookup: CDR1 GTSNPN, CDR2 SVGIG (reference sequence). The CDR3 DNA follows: TGTGCCTGGGGATTGGGACTAGCGGGCAATGAGCAGTTCTTC. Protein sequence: CAWGLGLAGNEQFF.

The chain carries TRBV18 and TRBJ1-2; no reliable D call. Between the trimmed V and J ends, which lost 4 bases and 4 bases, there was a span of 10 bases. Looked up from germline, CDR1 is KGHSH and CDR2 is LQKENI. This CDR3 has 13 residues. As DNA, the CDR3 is TGTGCCAGCTCACAGGAACGTGCCTATGGCTACACCTTC. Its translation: CASSQERAYGYTF.

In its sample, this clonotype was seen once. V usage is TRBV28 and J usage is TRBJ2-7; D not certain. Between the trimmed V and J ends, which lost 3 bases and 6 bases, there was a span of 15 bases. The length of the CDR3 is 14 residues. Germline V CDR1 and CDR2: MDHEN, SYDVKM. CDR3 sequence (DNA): TGTGCCAGCAGTTTCTCAGGTATAGACGGCGAGCAGTACTTC. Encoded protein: CASSFSGIDGEQYF.